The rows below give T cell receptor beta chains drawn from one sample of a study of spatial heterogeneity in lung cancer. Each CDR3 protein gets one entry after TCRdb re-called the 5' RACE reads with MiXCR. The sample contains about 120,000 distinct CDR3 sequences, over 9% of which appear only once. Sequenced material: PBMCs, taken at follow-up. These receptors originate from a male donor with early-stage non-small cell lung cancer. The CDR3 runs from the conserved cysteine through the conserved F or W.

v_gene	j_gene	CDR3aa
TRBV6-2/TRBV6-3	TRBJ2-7	CASTPMAGAYEQYF
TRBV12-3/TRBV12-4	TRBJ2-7	CASRLAGLNEQYF
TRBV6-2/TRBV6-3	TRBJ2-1	CAGKRGPSNEQIF
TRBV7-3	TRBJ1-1	CASSLTPAGVNTEAFF
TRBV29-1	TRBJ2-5	CSVVSGGQASTETQYF
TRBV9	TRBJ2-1	CASSQAGGLLNEQFF
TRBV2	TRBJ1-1	CASRAFDTKNTEAFF
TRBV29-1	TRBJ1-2	CSVVGHNINYGYTF
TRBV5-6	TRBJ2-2	CASSLFPLGTRSTGELFF
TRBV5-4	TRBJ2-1	CASSSDTSAYNEQFF
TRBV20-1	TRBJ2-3	CSALGVAGATDTQYF
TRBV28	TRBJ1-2	CASQLPADYGYTF